This TCR beta chain was sequenced for a study of cytomegalovirus exposure and HLA in healthy donors. Study conclusions and caveats: With later analysis, a missense DCLRE1C variant became linked to TCR beta V- and J-gene trimming. Most CMV-associated TCR beta chains appeared HLA-restricted in a later analysis.

This CDR3 spans 14 amino acids. V dropped 1 base and J dropped 7; count of bases not matched to a gene: 6. Germline V CDR1 and CDR2: SEHNR, FQNEAQ (reference sequence). PCR amplification relied on 60 Vbeta primers (plus 13 Jbeta primers). Profiled with immunoSEQ multiplex PCR; TCRdb holds only in-frame clones, not every one. The sample yields some 150,000 clones, around 80% seen once. Turning to this clone: Its antigen is as yet unknown.

The donors (healthy individuals) were bone marrow donors. The sample comprised PBMCs. The chain employs TRBV7-9 and TRBJ2-5; 7 bases line up with TRBD1. The sequence was collected from a man aged 50 to 59 in good health and CMV-seronegative. CDR3 bases: TGTGCCAGCAGCTTAGGACAGGGCACCGGGACCCAGTACTTC. This encodes CASSLGQGTGTQYF.